This T cell receptor (beta chain) was identified during a study of CD8 T cells in Susac syndrome. RNA in amounts of roughly 0.5 to 1 ug was reverse transcribed with random hexamers. It was immunoSEQ multiplex PCR that amplified TCR beta CDR3 across 54 Vbeta and 13 Jbeta. TCRdb used MiXCR to reprocess the immunoSEQ multiplex PCR reads, holding one entry per CDR3 protein. The repertoire includes tens of thousands of distinct CDR3 sequences, roughly 91% of them detected once, and roughly 0.5% sits in the top ten. The CDR3 covers 18 residues. Germline-derived CDR1 and CDR2 are MNHEY and SMNVEV (reference sequence). V was pared by 7 bases and J by 6 bases, with 17 bases of the junction left unmatched.

The V and J genes are TRBV27 and TRBJ2-2, with 10 bases identical to TRBD1. Sequencing was carried out using CD4+ T cells from PBMCs. The TCR sequence derives from a human donor with Susac syndrome. CDR3 protein: CASTRSPLDRGRPGELFF. For the CDR3, the DNA is TGTGCCAGCACCCGGAGCCCCCTCGACAGGGGGCGCCCCGGGGAGCTGTTTTTT.